These 18 T cell receptor beta chains originate from one sample sequenced in a study of shared clonotypes between healthy human individuals. Clones were sequenced by immunoSEQ multiplex PCR, and TCRdb holds only the in-frame ones, with some missing. The data contain about 1.9 million clones, 93% of them singletons. CD45RO negativity and positive selection for CCR7 defined naive CD8 cells, a population that excluded terminally differentiated effector memory CD45RA+ cells. The sample consisted of naive CD8+ T cells from PBMCs. The receptors were gathered from a man in his late teens or twenties in good health. Some clones in this sample may be carry-over from other donors' samples.

This clone was detected only a few times. The sample has other DNA sequences that encode this CDR3 too. V gene TRBV9 combines with J gene TRBJ2-7, with 7 bases lining up with TRBD2. The CDR3 has 13 residues. The ends lost 1 base at V and 2 bases at J; junction bases unmatched: 0. Germline V gene lookup returns CDR1 SGDLS and CDR2 YYNGEE. CDR3 region: CASSVSGTYEQYF. The CDR3 nucleotides are TGTGCCAGCAGCGTAAGCGGGACCTACGAGCAGTACTTC.

V and J are TRBV7-9 and TRBJ2-7; weak D call: TRBD1 (6 bases). The germline V and J ends were trimmed by 3 bases and 3 bases, with 18 bases remaining between them. Germline CDR1 and CDR2: SEHNR and FQNEAQ (reference sequence). This CDR3 spans 16 amino acids. CDR3 region: CASSFQEQGRNYEQYF. Written as DNA, the CDR3 is TGTGCCAGCAGCTTCCAAGAACAGGGCAGGAACTACGAGCAGTACTTC.

In DNA, the CDR3 is TGTGCCAGCAGCTGGACCGGGACAGGGCCTGAAAAACTGTTTTTT. Translating gives CASSWTGTGPEKLFF. V and J are TRBV7-9 and TRBJ1-4; TRBD1 aligns across 9 bases. This CDR3 contains 15 residues. Looked up from germline, CDR1 is SEHNR and CDR2 is FQNEAQ (reference sequence). With 4 bases clipped from V and 7 bases from J, the junction kept 7 bases outside the gene matches.

The chain links TRBV27 to TRBJ1-2, with D perhaps TRBD1 (5 bases). V lost 2 bases and J lost 3, with 10 bases in between. Germline V gene sequence: CDR1 MNHEY, CDR2 SMNVEV (reference sequence). CDR3 length equals 14 residues. DNA of the CDR3: TGTGCCAGCAGTTTAAAGAGGGGTGACTATGGCTACACCTTC. It encodes CASSLKRGDYGYTF.

This chain uses TRBV13 with TRBJ2-3, with 12 bases lining up with TRBD2. Germline V gene lookup returns CDR1 PRHDT and CDR2 FYEKMQ (reference sequence). With V trimmed by 3 bases and J by 3 bases, 7 bases remained unmatched. There are 17 residues in the CDR3. CDR3 DNA sequence: TGTGCCAGCAGCTTCTATCTAGCGGGAGGGAGTACAGATACGCAGTATTTT. This sequence encodes CASSFYLAGGSTDTQYF.

J is TRBJ2-1 and V is TRBV7-3; 9 bases line up with TRBD2. CDR3 length: 15 residues. Germline CDR1 and CDR2: SGHTA and FQGTGA. J gave up 7 bases and V 5 bases, and 9 bases lay outside the gene matches. The CDR3 nucleotides read TGTGCCAGCAGCCCCTTTAGCGGGAGCCTGAATGAGCAGTTCTTC. Encoded protein: CASSPFSGSLNEQFF.

The chain recombines TRBV27 with TRBJ2-7, with a weak D call TRBD2 (5 bases). With 5 bases removed from V and 4 bases from J, the gap between germline ends came to 15 bases. The germline gives CDR1 MNHEY, CDR2 SMNVEV (reference sequence). The CDR3 runs to 14 residues. CDR3 in DNA: TGTGCCAGCAGTCCGATAAGCGGATATTACGAGCAGTACTTC. It codes for CASSPISGYYEQYF.

The DNA of the CDR3 is TGCGCCAGCAGCCCAGGAGGCAGGTCCACTGAAGCTTTCTTT. It encodes CASSPGGRSTEAFF. J is TRBJ1-1 and V is TRBV4-3; no definite D call. V dropped 4 bases and J dropped 4 bases, with 13 bases sitting between them. Germline CDR1 LGHNA, CDR2 YSLEER. This CDR3 comprises 14 residues.

V usage is TRBV19 and J usage is TRBJ1-2; no clear D gene. The CDR3 consists of 13 residues. Germline V lookup: CDR1 LNHDA, CDR2 SQIVND (reference sequence). Trimming took 7 bases from V and 3 from J, leaving 12 bases between them. The CDR3, as DNA: TGTGCCAGTATCGGGCTCGAGGACTATGGCTACACCTTC. Amino acids: CASIGLEDYGYTF. Variable domain in full (rest from reference TRBV19 and TRBJ1-2): DGGITQSPKYLFRKEGQNVTLSCEQNLNHDAMYWYRQDPGQGLRLIYYSQIVNDFQKGDIAEGYSVSREKKESFPLTVTSAQKNPTAFYLCASIGLEDYGYTFGSGTRLTVV.

To note about this clone: At one end the junction does not follow the germline gene, possibly because of a read error. J is TRBJ1-5 and V is TRBV15, with D tentatively TRBD1 (5 bases). This CDR3 has 13 residues. Per germline, CDR1 LNHNV and CDR2 YYDKDF (reference sequence). CDR3 sequence reads: CATSGDSNQPQHF. DNA for the CDR3: TGTGCCACCAGCGGAGACAGTAATCAGCCCCAGCATTTT.

The chain carries TRBV5-8 and TRBJ1-2; tentatively, D is TRBD1 (6 bases). From germline, CDR1 is SGHTS and CDR2 YDEGEE. The V end was cut by 4 bases, the J end by 1 base, with 17 bases between. CDR3 size: 16 residues. The CDR3 here is CASSPIWTDFNYGYTF. The CDR3 DNA reads TGTGCCAGCAGCCCGATTTGGACAGATTTTAACTATGGCTACACCTTC.

The count of this clone is one. The rearrangement uses TRBV19 and TRBJ1-1; 7 nucleotides agree with TRBD1. CDR1 and CDR2 (germline): LNHDA, SQIVND (reference sequence). The junction had 10 bases not matched to a gene; V was cut back by 6 bases and J by 3 bases. This CDR3 comprises 15 residues. CDR3 region: CASSDDRVGYTEAFF. The CDR3 DNA is TGTGCCAGTAGCGACGACAGGGTAGGGTACACTGAAGCTTTCTTT.

This chain connects TRBV28 to TRBJ2-7; D gene uncertain. V was cut by 0 bases and J by 3 bases, with 6 bases left in between. There are 13 residues in the CDR3. Germline-derived CDR1 and CDR2 are MDHEN and SYDVKM. For the CDR3, the DNA is TGTGCCAGCAGTTTATGGGAGAGCTACGAGCAGTACTTC. This gives the protein CASSLWESYEQYF.

The chain joins TRBV5-6 to TRBJ2-3; D not resolved. CDR1 and CDR2 from the germline V gene are SGHDT and YYEEEE. The CDR3 loop spans 14 amino acids. Trimming took 0 bases from V and 0 from J, leaving 5 bases between them. The CDR3 here is CASSLVYSTDTQYF. In nucleotides, the CDR3 is TGTGCCAGCAGCTTGGTCTACAGCACAGATACGCAGTATTTT.

The chain is built from TRBV28 and TRBJ2-3; 9 bases match TRBD2. V was pared by 1 base and J by 5 bases, with 10 bases of the junction left unmatched. Germline V CDR1 and CDR2: MDHEN, SYDVKM. CDR3 size: 17 residues. CDR3 sequence reads: CASSLYAGGPIQDTQYF. CDR3 in DNA: TGTGCCAGCAGTTTATATGCGGGAGGGCCCATACAAGATACGCAGTATTTT.

On this clone: Within the sample, other DNA sequences also encode this same CDR3. The V and J genes are TRBV7-3 and TRBJ2-2; D is unresolved. The CDR3 sequence is 14 residues long. V lost 5 bases and J 1 base, leaving 8 bases between the germline ends. Per germline, CDR1 SGHTA and CDR2 FQGTGA. The CDR3 reads CASSPLGNTGELFF. CDR3 in DNA: TGTGCCAGCAGCCCATTAGGGAACACCGGGGAGCTGTTTTTT.

The DNA of the CDR3 is TGTGCCAGCACGTCCGGGGATTATACGCAGTATTTT. Encoded protein: CASTSGDYTQYF. The V and J genes are TRBV28 and TRBJ2-3, with a tentative D call TRBD2 (5 bases). The CDR3 is 12 residues long. Germline assignment: CDR1 MDHEN and CDR2 SYDVKM. V lost 7 bases, J lost 7 bases, and 12 bases lay in between.

The rearrangement uses TRBV4-1 and TRBJ2-5, with D perhaps assigned TRBD1 or TRBD2 (5 bases each). CDR1 is MGHRA and CDR2 is YSYEKL in the germline V gene. The ends were cut back, 0 bases at V and 1 base at J, with 9 bases in the middle. The CDR3 totals 15 residues. The CDR3 nucleotides are TGCGCCAGCAGCCAAGATCGGGGCTTCCAAGAGACCCAGTACTTC. Its translation: CASSQDRGFQETQYF.